This T cell receptor beta chain stems from a study (dated by TCRdb to 2012 to 2014). This clonotype showed up just a few times. This clone's antigen is unknown. No base quality information exists; no much larger clone differs at one position. The sample was run on an Illumina Genome Analyzer IIx. In-frame beta chains were kept once TCRdb had trimmed the public reads at Q25 with fastp and called clones with MiXCR. Rows are unified per CDR3 protein, each entry keeping the most common DNA and genes. Within this sample are about 7,100 distinct CDR3 sequences, with roughly a third of them counted one time only. Around a fifth of the sample rests with the top ten. From the cysteine through the phenylalanine, the CDR3 covers 12 amino acids. This entry keeps only the CDR3 DNA: 36 bases, framed from base 1. The junction shows trimming of 6 bases on V and 7 bases on J, and the gene matches do not reach 7 bases of it. The germline V gene yields SQVTM for CDR1 and ANQGSEA for CDR2.

This chain joins TRBV29-1 to TRBJ1-2, and 8 bases in between align with TRBD1. Sequenced material: blood. This clonotype originated in a human donor. The CDR3 is CSVEDRVAGYTF. At the DNA level, the sequence is TGCAGCGTAGAGGACAGGGTGGCTGGCTACACCTTC.